A single sample is the source of the 21 T cell receptor beta chains below, sequenced in a study of cytomegalovirus exposure and HLA in healthy donors. PCR involved 60 Vbeta and 13 Jbeta primers. TCRdb's table, derived via immunoSEQ multiplex PCR, lists solely in-frame clones and lacks some. The sample lists about 130,000 clones; more than 60% were seen once. Sequenced input: PBMCs. These receptors came from a woman aged 35 to 49 in good health and CMV-seronegative.

The chain carries TRBV5-1 and TRBJ1-1; a weak D match, TRBD1 (5 bases). This CDR3 is built from 14 residues. Germline CDR1 is SGHRS and CDR2 is YFSETQ. Trimming took off 4 bases at V and 1 base at J, with 11 bases between the two ends. The CDR3 here is CASSVVGQNTEAFF. The CDR3 DNA reads as TGCGCCAGCAGCGTCGTTGGACAGAACACTGAAGCTTTCTTT.

V usage is TRBV7-3 and J usage is TRBJ1-1, with D tentatively TRBD1 (5 bases). Germline-derived CDR1 and CDR2 are SGHTA and FQGTGA. Trimming removed 4 bases from V and 0 bases from J, with 12 bases in between. This CDR3 has 15 residues. The CDR3 loop reads CASSSRRQMNTEAFF. CDR3 in DNA: TGTGCCAGCAGCTCTAGAAGACAGATGAACACTGAAGCTTTCTTT.

The chain has TRBV7-2 and TRBJ2-3, with 7 bases fitting TRBD2. CDR3 length equals 16 residues. V dropped 2 bases and J dropped 0; count of bases not matched to a gene: 5. Germline values: CDR1 SGHTA, CDR2 FQGNSA. This CDR3 is CASSLQAGLSTDTQYF. The CDR3 DNA reads as TGTGCCAGCAGCTTACAAGCGGGACTGAGCACAGATACGCAGTATTTT.

This chain uses TRBV15 with TRBJ2-1, with a tentative D call TRBD2 (6 bases). V lost 0 bases and J lost 4, with 13 bases in between. The germline V gene encodes CDR1 LNHNV and CDR2 YYDKDF (reference sequence). The CDR3 covers 16 residues. CDR3 in DNA: TGTGCCACCAGCAGAGAAAGGCCGGGGGTGTACAATGAGCAGTTCTTC. Protein sequence: CATSRERPGVYNEQFF.

This chain connects TRBV2 to TRBJ2-4; 7 nucleotides agree with TRBD1. The germline CDR1 and CDR2 sequences are SNHLY and FYNNEI. The V gene end was trimmed by 3 bases and the J gene end by 3 bases; junction bases not matched to a gene: 5. This CDR3 contains 15 residues. The CDR3 bases are TGTGCCAGCAGTGATTCACCAGGGGGCAAAAACATTCAGTACTTC. Translating it yields CASSDSPGGKNIQYF.

A few counts support this clone. This chain uses TRBV5-1 with TRBJ2-2, with 10 bases fitting TRBD2. The CDR3 has 16 amino acids. Germline V CDR1 and CDR2: SGHRS, YFSETQ. V lost 3 bases, J lost 7 bases, and 9 bases stayed unmatched. The CDR3, as DNA: TGCGCCAGCAGCTATGCAAGCGGGGGGGAGAGCGGGGAGCTGTTTTTT. Amino acid sequence: CASSYASGGESGELFF.

The chain joins TRBV19 to TRBJ2-7; 13 bases line up with TRBD2. The germline gives CDR1 LNHDA, CDR2 SQIVND (reference sequence). This CDR3 is built from 15 residues. Unmatched junction bases numbered 14, after V lost 6 bases and J lost 12 bases. In nucleotides, the CDR3 is TGTGCCAGTAGCGAAACCGGGACTAGCGGGGAGAACGCGTACTTC. Translation: CASSETGTSGENAYF.

The V and J genes are TRBV6-6 and TRBJ2-3; unclear D gene. CDR3 size: 12 residues. Trimming pared 8 bases from V and 5 bases from J, leaving 11 bases between. Germline V lookup: CDR1 MNHNY, CDR2 SVGAGI (reference sequence). CDR3 sequence (DNA): TGTGCCAGCTCCTTCCCAGAAGATACGCAGTATTTT. Residues: CASSFPEDTQYF.

The CDR3 loop reads CASSPGQGLEQYF. The CDR3, as DNA: TGTGCCAGCAGCCCAGGACAGGGGCTCGAGCAGTACTTC. The rearrangement uses TRBV7-3 and TRBJ2-7; TRBD1 aligns across 9 bases. This CDR3 contains 13 residues. CDR1 is SGHTA, CDR2 FQGTGA, per germline. Losses at the gene ends were 5 bases for V and 6 bases for J; bases not matched to a gene: 5.

This clone was recorded only once. V gene TRBV4-1 combines with J gene TRBJ1-2; no reliable D call. CDR3 length equals 13 residues. V lost 4 bases and J lost 3, with 9 bases in between. The V gene's germline CDR1 is MGHRA and CDR2 YSYEKL. In nucleotides, the CDR3 is TGCGCCAGCAGCCCCGGGTTGGACTATGGCTACACCTTC. Amino acids: CASSPGLDYGYTF.

This chain connects TRBV15 to TRBJ2-1; TRBD1 matches at 7 bases. The CDR3 contains 15 residues. The V gene's germline CDR1 is LNHNV and CDR2 YYDKDF (reference sequence). With 0 bases clipped from V and 2 bases from J, the junction kept 1 base outside the gene matches. CDR3 region: CATSRDGTAYNEQFF. The CDR3, as DNA: TGTGCCACCAGCAGAGATGGGACAGCCTACAATGAGCAGTTCTTC.

This clone appeared once. The CDR3 here is CASSKEGEETQYF. The CDR3 DNA sequence: TGTGCCAGCAGCAAAGAAGGGGAAGAGACCCAGTACTTC. The chain joins TRBV21-1 to TRBJ2-5; the D call in the table, TRBD1, was not verified against the DNA. TRBV21-1 is described as a pseudogene. This CDR3 is built from 13 residues.

The genes are TRBV6-1 and TRBJ2-3, with 7 nucleotides matching TRBD1. The CDR3 contains 14 residues. Germline lookup yields CDR1 MNHNS and CDR2 SASEGT. With 6 bases clipped from V and 1 base from J, the junction kept 4 bases outside the gene matches. For the CDR3, the DNA is TGTGCCAGCAGAGTCGGACAGGGCACAGATACGCAGTATTTT. Its protein product is CASRVGQGTDTQYF.

This rearrangement joins TRBV5-1 to TRBJ2-2; 7 bases line up with TRBD1. Germline-derived CDR1 and CDR2 are SGHRS and YFSETQ. This CDR3 has 15 residues. The V and J ends lost 3 bases and 0 bases, in that order; junction bases with no gene match: 2. The CDR3 DNA reads as TGCGCCAGCAGCTGGGACAGCCCGAACACCGGGGAGCTGTTTTTT. Translation: CASSWDSPNTGELFF. The full variable domain, its missing parts supplied by reference TRBV5-1 and TRBJ2-2, is KAGVTQTPRYLIKTRGQQVTLSCSPISGHRSVSWYQQTPGQGLQFLFEYFSETQRNKGNFPGRFSGRQFSNSRSEMNVSTLELGDSALYLCASSWDSPNTGELFFGEGSRLTVL.

The chain is built from TRBV5-6 and TRBJ2-2; no reliable D call. Trimming took off 0 bases at V and 3 bases at J, with 12 bases between the two ends. This CDR3 contains 16 residues. Germline V gene data show CDR1 as SGHDT and CDR2 as YYEEEE. The CDR3 reads CASSLAGITHTGELFF. The CDR3, as DNA: TGTGCCAGCAGCTTGGCAGGCATCACTCACACCGGGGAGCTGTTTTTT.

The chain employs TRBV9 and TRBJ2-1; TRBD2 matches at 11 bases. The CDR3 is 16 amino acids. Germline CDR1 and CDR2: SGDLS and YYNGEE. V trimming: 7 bases; J trimming: 2 bases; junction bases outside the gene matches: 8. The CDR3 sequence is CASERISGGAYNEQFF. The CDR3 nucleotides read TGTGCCAGCGAACGCATTAGCGGGGGGGCCTACAATGAGCAGTTCTTC. Full variable domain (outside the CDR3, taken from reference TRBV9 and TRBJ2-1): DSGVTQTPKHLITATGQRVTLRCSPRSGDLSVYWYQQSLDQGLQFLIQYYNGEERAKGNILERFSAQQFPDLHSELNLSSLELGDSALYFCASERISGGAYNEQFFGPGTRLTVL.

This clone was observed a few times. The chain has TRBV9 and TRBJ2-2, with D unclear. V lost 0 bases and J lost 4, with 7 bases in between. CDR1 and CDR2 from the germline V gene are SGDLS and YYNGEE. The CDR3 spans 14 residues. This CDR3 is CASSVGGSTGELFF. CDR3 coding DNA: TGTGCCAGCAGCGTAGGAGGCTCCACCGGGGAGCTGTTTTTT.

CDR3 protein: CASSRLLADTNGYTF. Written as DNA, the CDR3 is TGTGCCAGCAGCCGCCTCCTCGCGGACACTAATGGCTACACCTTC. This chain uses TRBV11-2 with TRBJ1-2; possibly TRBD1 for D (5 bases). V shed 5 bases and J shed 6 bases, with 19 bases lying between them. The CDR3 is 15 amino acids. Germline CDR1 is SGHAT and CDR2 is FQNNGV.

The J gene is TRBJ2-5, the V gene TRBV6-5; 7 bases agree with TRBD2. The CDR3 is made up of 13 amino acids. J lost 3 bases, V lost 6 bases, and 4 bases had no gene match. The germline CDR1 and CDR2 sequences are MNHEY and SVGAGI. The CDR3 DNA sequence: TGTGCCAGCAGAAACAGCGGGGAAGAGACCCAGTACTTC. Translation gives CASRNSGEETQYF.

This clone has just one count. The chain's CDR3 is CASSPETGSEATEAFF. DNA for the CDR3: TGTGCCAGCAGTCCCGAGACAGGGAGCGAAGCCACTGAAGCTTTCTTT. This chain connects TRBV4-2 to TRBJ1-1, with 7 positions matching TRBD1. The CDR3 sequence is 16 residues long. The ends lost 6 bases at V and 4 bases at J; junction bases unmatched: 14. CDR1 LGHNA and CDR2 YNFKEQ come from the germline V gene.

This chain joins TRBV5-5 and TRBJ1-3, with TRBD1 as a possible D gene (6 bases). Trimming took 6 bases from V and 4 from J, leaving 17 bases between them. The CDR3 contains 15 residues. Germline CDR1 and CDR2: SGHKS and YYEKEE (reference sequence). CDR3 in DNA: TGTGCCAGCACCCCTCAGGGGATCGCCGGAAACACCATATATTTT. It yields the protein CASTPQGIAGNTIYF.